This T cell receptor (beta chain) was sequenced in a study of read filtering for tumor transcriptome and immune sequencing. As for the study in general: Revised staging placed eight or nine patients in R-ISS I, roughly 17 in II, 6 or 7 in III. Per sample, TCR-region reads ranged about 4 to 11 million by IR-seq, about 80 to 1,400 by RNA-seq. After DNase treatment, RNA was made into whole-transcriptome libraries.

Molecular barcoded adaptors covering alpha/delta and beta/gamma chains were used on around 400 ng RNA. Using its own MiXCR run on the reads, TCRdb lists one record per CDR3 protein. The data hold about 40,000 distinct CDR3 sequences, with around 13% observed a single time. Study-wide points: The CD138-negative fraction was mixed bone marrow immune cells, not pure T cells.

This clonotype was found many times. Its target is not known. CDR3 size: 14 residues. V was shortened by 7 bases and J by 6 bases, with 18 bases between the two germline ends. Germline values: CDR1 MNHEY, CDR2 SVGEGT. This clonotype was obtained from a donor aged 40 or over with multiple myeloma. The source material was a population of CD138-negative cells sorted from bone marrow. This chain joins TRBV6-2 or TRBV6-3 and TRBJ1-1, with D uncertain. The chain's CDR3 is CASMRLPVVAEAFF. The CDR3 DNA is TGTGCCAGCATGCGGCTGCCCGTGGTGGCTGAAGCTTTCTTT.